This TCR beta chain was documented in a study of Tregs in tolerant kidney transplant recipients. Study-level results: The most relevant donor-specific Treg TCRbeta repertoire apparently came from expansion with activated donor B cells. Validation in larger populations is needed because few patients were studied.

Unstimulated Tregs (CD4+CD25+CD127-) and CD4+CD25- non-Tregs were sorted from PBMCs. Before regulatory T cell sorting, thawed PBMCs rested overnight at 37°C in 150 to 250 IU/ml IL-2. Trimming cost V 1 base and J 0 bases, with 10 bases left between them. From germline, CDR1 is LNHDA and CDR2 SQIVND (reference sequence). The CDR3 contains 16 residues. This clone was counted a few times. Its antigen is not known. The same CDR3 can be traced to other DNA sequences in this sample. Produced via immunoSEQ multiplex PCR; TCRdb's table is partial and in-frame only. The repertoire holds roughly 18,000 clones, with roughly 80% as singletons.

The chain carries TRBV19 and TRBJ1-5; D is unresolved. The TCR was taken from a human donor in good health. The sequencing input was Tregs from blood. This chain's CDR3 is CASSIATINSNQPQHF. The CDR3, as DNA: TGTGCCAGTAGTATAGCCACAATTAATAGCAATCAGCCCCAGCATTTT. The full variable domain, in which reference TRBV19 and TRBJ1-5 provide the parts outside the CDR3, is DGGITQSPKYLFRKEGQNVTLSCEQNLNHDAMYWYRQDPGQGLRLIYYSQIVNDFQKGDIAEGYSVSREKKESFPLTVTSAQKNPTAFYLCASSIATINSNQPQHFGDGTRLSIL.